The rows below give T cell receptor beta chains drawn from one sample of a study of blood T cell repertoires in COVID-19. The repertoire was sequenced with immunoSEQ multiplex PCR; TCRdb's copy has only in-frame clones and lacks some. The sample consists of over 100,000 clones, about 89% of them appearing once. The sequenced sample consisted of peripheral blood. Source of these receptors: a man aged 55 to 70 with COVID-19, enrolled during active disease. Each CDR3 is given without its conserved first and last residue.

V gene	J gene	CDR3 protein
TRBV9	TRBJ2-1	ASSVGQGAYNEQF
TRBV5-6	TRBJ1-1	ASSWDRLLNTEAF
TRBV29-1	TRBJ2-3	SATSRRGQGYADTQY
TRBV7-3	TRBJ2-2	ASSQGAGNTGELF
TRBV6-2/TRBV6-3	TRBJ2-7	ASSYFGFEQY
TRBV23-1	TRBJ1-2	ASRRTGWFRYT
TRBV11-2	TRBJ2-3	ASSLDQDTQY
TRBV11-2	TRBJ2-5	ASSPRSDTELETQY
TRBV9	TRBJ2-2	ASNPSGGAFTGELF
TRBV5-4	TRBJ1-1	ASGNRRDTEAF
TRBV12-3/TRBV12-4	TRBJ2-1	ASSTTSGGEQF
TRBV19	TRBJ1-5	ASSTTGGSQPQH
TRBV5-1	TRBJ2-6	ASSSEAGQGASGANVLT
TRBV7-9	TRBJ2-2	ASSLALGQGANGAGELF
TRBV4-2	TRBJ1-1	ASSQDMRTEAF
TRBV5-1	TRBJ1-4	ASSSPGTANEKLF
TRBV7-8	TRBJ2-5	ASSSRQGSYQETQY
TRBV5-6	TRBJ2-2	ASRAFERRANTGELF
TRBV7-2	TRBJ1-4	ASSLGTGGEKLF
TRBV5-8	TRBJ2-6	ASSPRGQGANVLT
TRBV30	TRBJ1-5	AWSGDRDQPQH
TRBV7-2	TRBJ2-7	ASSLGGTPTGLEQY
TRBV18	TRBJ2-5	ASSPRQGMGETQY
TRBV5-6	TRBJ1-5	ASSSGQGNSNQPQH
TRBV30	TRBJ2-3	ASQQGGGPFTDTQY
TRBV7-7	TRBJ2-2	ASGRQNTGELF
TRBV10-3	TRBJ1-5	ASRPGQGAQPQH
TRBV29-1	TRBJ1-5	SVGTGDQPQH
TRBV7-8	TRBJ2-3	ASSLVRSGGGTDTQY
TRBV27	TRBJ1-2	ASSLSGAGDRNYGYT
TRBV7-9	TRBJ2-7	ASSPGGGTYEQY